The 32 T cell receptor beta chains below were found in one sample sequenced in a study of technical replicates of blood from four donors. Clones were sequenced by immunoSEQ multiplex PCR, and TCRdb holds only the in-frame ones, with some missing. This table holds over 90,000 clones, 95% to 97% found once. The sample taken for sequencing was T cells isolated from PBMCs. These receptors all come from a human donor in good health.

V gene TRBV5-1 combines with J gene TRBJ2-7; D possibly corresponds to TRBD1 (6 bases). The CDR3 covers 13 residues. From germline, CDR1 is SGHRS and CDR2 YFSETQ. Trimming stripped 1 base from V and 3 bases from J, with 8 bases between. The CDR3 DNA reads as TGCGCCAGCAGCTTGCGGGACATCTACGAGCAGTACTTC. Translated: CASSLRDIYEQYF.

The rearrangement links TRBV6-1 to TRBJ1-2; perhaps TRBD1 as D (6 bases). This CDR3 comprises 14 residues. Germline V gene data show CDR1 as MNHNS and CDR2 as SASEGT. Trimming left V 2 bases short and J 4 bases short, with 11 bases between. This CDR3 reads CASSEYTGIYGYTF. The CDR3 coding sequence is TGTGCCAGCAGTGAATATACAGGGATCTATGGCTACACCTTC.

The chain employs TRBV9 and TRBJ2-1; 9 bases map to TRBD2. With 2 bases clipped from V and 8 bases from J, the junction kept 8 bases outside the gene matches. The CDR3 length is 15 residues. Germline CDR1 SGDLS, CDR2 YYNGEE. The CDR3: CASSVGIAGVYEQFF. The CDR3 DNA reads TGTGCCAGCAGCGTGGGAATAGCGGGAGTGTATGAGCAGTTCTTC.

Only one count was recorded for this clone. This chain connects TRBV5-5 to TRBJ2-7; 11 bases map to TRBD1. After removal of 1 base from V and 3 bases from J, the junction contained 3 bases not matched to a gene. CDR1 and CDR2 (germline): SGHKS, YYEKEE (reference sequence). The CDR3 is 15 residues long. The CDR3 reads CASSLSGTGGYEQYF. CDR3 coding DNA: TGTGCCAGCAGCTTGAGTGGGACAGGGGGCTACGAGCAGTACTTC.

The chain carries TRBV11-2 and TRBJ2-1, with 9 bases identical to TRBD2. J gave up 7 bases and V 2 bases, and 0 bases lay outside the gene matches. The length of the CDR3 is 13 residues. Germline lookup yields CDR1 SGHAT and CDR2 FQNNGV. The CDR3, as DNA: TGTGCCAGCAGCTTACTAGCGGGAAATGAGCAGTTCTTC. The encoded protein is CASSLLAGNEQFF.

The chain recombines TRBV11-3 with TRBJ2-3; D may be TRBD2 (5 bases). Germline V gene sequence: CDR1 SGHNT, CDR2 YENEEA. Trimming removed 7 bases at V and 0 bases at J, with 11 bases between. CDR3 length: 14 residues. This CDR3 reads CASTPRGSTDTQYF. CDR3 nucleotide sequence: TGTGCCAGCACCCCTCGGGGTAGCACAGATACGCAGTATTTT. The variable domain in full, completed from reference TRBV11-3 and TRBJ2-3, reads EAGVVQSPRYKIIEKKQPVAFWCNPISGHNTLYWYLQNLGQGPELLIRYENEEAVDDSQLPKDRFSAERLKGVDSTLKIQPAELGDSAVYLCASTPRGSTDTQYFGPGTRLTVL.

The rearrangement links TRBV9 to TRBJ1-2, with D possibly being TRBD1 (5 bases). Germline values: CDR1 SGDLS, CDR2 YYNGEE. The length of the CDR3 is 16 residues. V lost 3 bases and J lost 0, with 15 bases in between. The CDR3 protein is CASSAVAGGANYGYTF. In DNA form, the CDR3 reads TGTGCCAGCAGCGCAGTCGCCGGGGGGGCTAACTATGGCTACACCTTC.

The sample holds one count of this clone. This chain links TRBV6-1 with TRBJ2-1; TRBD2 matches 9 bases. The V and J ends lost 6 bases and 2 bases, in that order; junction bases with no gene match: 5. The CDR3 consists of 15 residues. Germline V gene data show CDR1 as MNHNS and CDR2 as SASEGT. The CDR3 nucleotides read TGTGCCAGCAGCCACGGACTAGCGCCCTACAATGAGCAGTTCTTC. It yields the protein CASSHGLAPYNEQFF.

CDR3 sequence (DNA): TGTGCCAGCAGCCTAGACAGGGACTATGGCTACACCTTC. Protein: CASSLDRDYGYTF. The V gene is TRBV6-5, the J gene TRBJ1-2; 7 positions agree with TRBD1. The germline gives CDR1 MNHEY, CDR2 SVGAGI. The CDR3 contains 13 residues. Trimming cost V 6 bases and J 3 bases; bases outside gene matches: 4.

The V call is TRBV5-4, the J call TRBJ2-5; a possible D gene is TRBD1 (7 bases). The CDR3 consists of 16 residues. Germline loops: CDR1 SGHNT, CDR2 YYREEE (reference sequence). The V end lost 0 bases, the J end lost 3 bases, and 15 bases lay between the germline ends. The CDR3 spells CASSLVRTGGKETQYF. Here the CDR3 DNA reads TGTGCCAGCAGCTTGGTGCGGACAGGAGGGAAAGAGACCCAGTACTTC.

The CDR3: CASRLRLAGDTSTDTQYF. The CDR3 coding sequence is TGTGCCAGCAGGTTACGGCTAGCGGGAGATACTAGCACAGATACGCAGTATTTT. This chain links TRBV7-8 with TRBJ2-3, with 10 bases fitting TRBD2. J lost 0 bases, V lost 6 bases, and 12 bases had no gene match. Germline loops: CDR1 SGHVS, CDR2 FQNEAQ. The CDR3 is 18 amino acids.

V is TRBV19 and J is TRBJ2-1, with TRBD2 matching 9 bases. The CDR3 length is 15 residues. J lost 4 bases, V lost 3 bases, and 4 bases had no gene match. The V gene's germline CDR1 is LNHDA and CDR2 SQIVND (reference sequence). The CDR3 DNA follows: TGTGCCAGTAGTATTTCTAGCGGGGTGTACAATGAGCAGTTCTTC. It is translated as CASSISSGVYNEQFF. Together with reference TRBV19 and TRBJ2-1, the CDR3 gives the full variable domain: DGGITQSPKYLFRKEGQNVTLSCEQNLNHDAMYWYRQDPGQGLRLIYYSQIVNDFQKGDIAEGYSVSREKKESFPLTVTSAQKNPTAFYLCASSISSGVYNEQFFGPGTRLTVL.

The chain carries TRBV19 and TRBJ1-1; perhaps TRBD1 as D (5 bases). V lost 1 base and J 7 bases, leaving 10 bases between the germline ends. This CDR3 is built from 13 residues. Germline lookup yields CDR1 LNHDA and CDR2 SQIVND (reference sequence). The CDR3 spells CASSIGGLGEAFF. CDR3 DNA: TGTGCCAGTAGTATAGGGGGCCTGGGTGAAGCTTTCTTT.

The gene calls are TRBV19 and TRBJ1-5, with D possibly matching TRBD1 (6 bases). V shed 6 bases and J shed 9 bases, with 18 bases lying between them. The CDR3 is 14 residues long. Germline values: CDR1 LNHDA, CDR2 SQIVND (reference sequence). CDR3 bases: TGTGCCAGTAGACAGGGACCCCTTGGGTGGCCCCAGCATTTT. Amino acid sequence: CASRQGPLGWPQHF.

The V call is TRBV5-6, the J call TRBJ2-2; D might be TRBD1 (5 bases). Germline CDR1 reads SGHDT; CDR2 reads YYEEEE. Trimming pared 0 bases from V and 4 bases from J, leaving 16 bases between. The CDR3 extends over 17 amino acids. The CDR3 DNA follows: TGTGCCAGCAGCTTGGGAGGCCAGGGCGGAAGCACCGGGGAGCTGTTTTTT. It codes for CASSLGGQGGSTGELFF.

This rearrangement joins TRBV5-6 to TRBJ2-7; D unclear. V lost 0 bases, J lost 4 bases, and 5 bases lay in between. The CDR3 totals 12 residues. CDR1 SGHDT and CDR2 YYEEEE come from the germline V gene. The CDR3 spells CASSLDLYEQYF. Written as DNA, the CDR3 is TGTGCCAGCAGCTTGGACTTGTACGAGCAGTACTTC.

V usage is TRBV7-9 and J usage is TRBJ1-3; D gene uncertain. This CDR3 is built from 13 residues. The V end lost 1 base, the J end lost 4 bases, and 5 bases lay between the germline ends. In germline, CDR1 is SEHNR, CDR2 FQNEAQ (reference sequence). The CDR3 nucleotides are TGTGCCAGCAGCTTAGAGCTCGGAAACACCATATATTTT. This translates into CASSLELGNTIYF.

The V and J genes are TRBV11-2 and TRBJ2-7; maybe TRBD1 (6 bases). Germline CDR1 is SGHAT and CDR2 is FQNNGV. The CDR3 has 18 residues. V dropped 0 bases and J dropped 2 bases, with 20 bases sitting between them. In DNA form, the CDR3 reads TGTGCCAGCAGCTTAGATTGGGGAATCCGGGACATTGCCTACGAGCAGTACTTC. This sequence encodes CASSLDWGIRDIAYEQYF.

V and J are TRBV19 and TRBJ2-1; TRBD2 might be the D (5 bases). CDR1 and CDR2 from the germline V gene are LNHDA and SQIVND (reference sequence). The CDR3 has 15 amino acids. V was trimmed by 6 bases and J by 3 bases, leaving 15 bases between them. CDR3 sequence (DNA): TGTGCCAGTAGCTGGACGGCGGCGGGCTACAATGAGCAGTTCTTC. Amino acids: CASSWTAAGYNEQFF.

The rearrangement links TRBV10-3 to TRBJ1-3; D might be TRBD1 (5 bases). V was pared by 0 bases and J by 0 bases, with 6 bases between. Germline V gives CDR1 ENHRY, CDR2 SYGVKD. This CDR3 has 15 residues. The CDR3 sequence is CAISESTDSGNTIYF. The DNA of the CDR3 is TGTGCCATCAGTGAGTCGACAGACTCTGGAAACACCATATATTTT.

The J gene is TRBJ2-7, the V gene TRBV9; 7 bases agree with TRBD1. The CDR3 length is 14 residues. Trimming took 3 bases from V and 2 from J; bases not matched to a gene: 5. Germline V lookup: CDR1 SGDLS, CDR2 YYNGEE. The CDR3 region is CASSERDRAYEQYF. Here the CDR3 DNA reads TGTGCCAGCAGCGAAAGGGACAGAGCCTACGAGCAGTACTTC.

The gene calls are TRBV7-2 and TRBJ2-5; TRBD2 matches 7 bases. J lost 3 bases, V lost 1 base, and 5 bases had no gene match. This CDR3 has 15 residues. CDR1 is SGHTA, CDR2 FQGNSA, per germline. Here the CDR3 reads CASSLGVGGKETQYF. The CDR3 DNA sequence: TGTGCCAGCAGCTTAGGTGTCGGGGGGAAAGAGACCCAGTACTTC. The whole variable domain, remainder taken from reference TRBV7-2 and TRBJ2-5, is GAGVSQSPSNKVTEKGKDVELRCDPISGHTALYWYRQSLGQGLEFLIYFQGNSAPDKSGLPSDRFSAERTGGSVSTLTIQRTQQEDSAVYLCASSLGVGGKETQYFGPGTRLLVL.

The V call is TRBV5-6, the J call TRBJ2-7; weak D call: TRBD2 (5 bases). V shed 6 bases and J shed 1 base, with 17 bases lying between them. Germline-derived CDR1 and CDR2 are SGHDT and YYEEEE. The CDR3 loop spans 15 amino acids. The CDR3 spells CASTFPSEESYEQYF. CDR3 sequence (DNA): TGTGCCAGCACCTTCCCGTCGGAGGAATCCTACGAGCAGTACTTC.

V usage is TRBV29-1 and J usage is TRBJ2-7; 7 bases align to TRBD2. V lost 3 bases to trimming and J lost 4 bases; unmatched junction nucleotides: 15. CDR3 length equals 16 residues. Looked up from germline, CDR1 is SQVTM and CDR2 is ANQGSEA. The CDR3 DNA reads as TGCAGCGTTGATGGGAGGGATGCCCTTTTTTCGTACGAGCAGTACTTC. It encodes CSVDGRDALFSYEQYF.

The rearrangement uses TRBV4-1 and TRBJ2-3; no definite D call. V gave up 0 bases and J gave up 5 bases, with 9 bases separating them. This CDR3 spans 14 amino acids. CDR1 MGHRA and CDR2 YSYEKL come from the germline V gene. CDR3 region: CASSQDGLGDTQYF. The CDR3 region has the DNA TGCGCCAGCAGCCAAGATGGTCTCGGAGATACGCAGTATTTT.

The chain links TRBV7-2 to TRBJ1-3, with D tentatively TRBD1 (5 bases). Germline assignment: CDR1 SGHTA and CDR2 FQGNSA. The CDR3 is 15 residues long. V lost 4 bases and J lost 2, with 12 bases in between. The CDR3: CASSYQPGPGNTIYF. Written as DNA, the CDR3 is TGTGCCAGCAGCTATCAACCAGGGCCTGGAAACACCATATATTTT.

The CDR3 DNA is TGTGCCAGCAGCCAACAGGGGTCTGGAAACACCATATATTTT. It encodes CASSQQGSGNTIYF. This chain joins TRBV5-4 and TRBJ1-3; 7 bases are a match to TRBD1. With 4 bases clipped from V and 1 base from J, the junction kept 2 bases outside the gene matches. This CDR3 contains 14 residues. Germline V gene data show CDR1 as SGHNT and CDR2 as YYREEE (reference sequence).

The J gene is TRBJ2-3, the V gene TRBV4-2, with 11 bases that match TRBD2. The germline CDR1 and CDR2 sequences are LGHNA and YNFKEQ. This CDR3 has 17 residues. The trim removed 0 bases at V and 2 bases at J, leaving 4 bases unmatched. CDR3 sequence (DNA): TGTGCCAGCAGCCAAGAGGGGACTAGCGGCCACACAGATACGCAGTATTTT. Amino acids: CASSQEGTSGHTDTQYF.

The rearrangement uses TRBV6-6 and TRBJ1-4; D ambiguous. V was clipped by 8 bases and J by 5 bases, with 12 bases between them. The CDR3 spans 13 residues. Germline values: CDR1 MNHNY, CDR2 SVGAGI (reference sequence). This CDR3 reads CASGGSTNEKLFF. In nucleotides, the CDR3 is TGTGCCAGCGGAGGTTCGACGAATGAAAAACTGTTTTTT.

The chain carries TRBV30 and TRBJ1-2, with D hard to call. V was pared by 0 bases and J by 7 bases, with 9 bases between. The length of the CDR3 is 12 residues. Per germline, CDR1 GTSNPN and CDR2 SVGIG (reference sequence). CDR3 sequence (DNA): TGTGCCTGGAGTGTACAATCCGTTGGCTACACCTTC. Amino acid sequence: CAWSVQSVGYTF.

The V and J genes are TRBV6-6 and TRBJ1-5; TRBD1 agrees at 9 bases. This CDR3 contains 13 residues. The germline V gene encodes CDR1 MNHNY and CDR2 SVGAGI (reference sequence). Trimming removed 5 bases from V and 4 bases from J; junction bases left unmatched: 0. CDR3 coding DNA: TGTGCCAGCAGTGGGACAGGGAATCAGCCCCAGCATTTT. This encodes CASSGTGNQPQHF.

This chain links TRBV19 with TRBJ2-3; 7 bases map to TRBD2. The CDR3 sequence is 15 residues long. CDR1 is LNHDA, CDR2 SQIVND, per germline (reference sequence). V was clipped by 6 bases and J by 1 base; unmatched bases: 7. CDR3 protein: CASRKDREGTDTQYF. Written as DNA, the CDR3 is TGTGCCAGTAGAAAGGATCGGGAGGGCACAGATACGCAGTATTTT.